The table lists the clone carrying this T cell receptor (beta chain) with many counts. Its antigen is undetermined. The length of the CDR3 is 12 residues. The V gene's germline CDR1 is SGHRS and CDR2 YFSETQ. With 4 bases removed from V and 5 bases from J, the gap between germline ends came to 8 bases. This specimen comes from a study of T-cell memory formation after mild COVID-19. Broader study findings: CD4/CD8 balance held among clones contracting day 15 to 85, and later expanders leaned CD4+.

5'RACE with constant-segment primers built TCRalpha and TCRbeta cDNA libraries with UMIs. Each CDR3 protein is one row after TCRdb ran MiXCR on the 5' RACE reads. The profile covers nearly 110,000 distinct CDR3 sequences, with approximately 15% appearing a single time and 39% taken by the ten largest. This receptor was taken from a man aged 18 to 30 who had mild COVID-19 (a few samples of this study predate the infection). Cell type and time point are not known. This rearrangement joins TRBV5-1 to TRBJ2-3; the D gene is possibly TRBD1 (5 bases). The sequenced sample consisted of PBMCs or a T cell subset sorted from them (not recorded which). CDR3 in DNA: TGCGCCAGCAGCCCCAGGGAAGATACGCAGTATTTT. Amino acid sequence: CASSPREDTQYF.